A selection of T cell receptor beta chains follows, all from one sample in a study of Ad26.COV2.S vaccination and SARS-CoV-2 variants. Assay used: immunoSEQ multiplex PCR; TCRdb lists only in-frame clones, some missing. The table has approximately 460,000 clones, 70% to 90% seen once; the top ten hold about 1.7%. The sample was peripheral blood, taken in a trial of Ad26.COV2.S vaccine versus placebo. The receptor source for this set is a person between 18 and 60 years old who received the Ad26.COV2.S COVID-19 vaccine or a placebo. Both conserved end residues are part of each CDR3. Fields, in order: CDR3 DNA, CDR3 protein, J gene, V gene, clone size, D gene. D genes are given only for firm matches. Clone size is given for some rows only: seen once, a few or many times, or a class if the clone is expanded.

cdr3_nt: TGTGCCTGGAGTGTAGGAGGGACTAATGAAAAACTGTTTTTT
cdr3_aa: CAWSVGGTNEKLFF
j_call: TRBJ1-4
v_call: TRBV30
clone_size: .
d_call: .

cdr3_nt: TGTGCCACCAGCAGAGACCCAGGAGGTCCCGGGGAGCTGTTTTTT
cdr3_aa: CATSRDPGGPGELFF
j_call: TRBJ2-2
v_call: TRBV15
clone_size: .
d_call: .

cdr3_nt: TGTGCCAGCAGCGTAGGGGGACCCGTCGCAGATACGCAGTATTTT
cdr3_aa: CASSVGGPVADTQYF
j_call: TRBJ2-3
v_call: TRBV9
clone_size: .
d_call: .

cdr3_nt: TGTGCCAGCAGCCAAGATTTAACCTACGAGCAGTACTTC
cdr3_aa: CASSQDLTYEQYF
j_call: TRBJ2-7
v_call: TRBV4-2
clone_size: .
d_call: .

cdr3_nt: TGCAGCGCCCTTGTGAAGCAAGAGACCCAGTACTTC
cdr3_aa: CSALVKQETQYF
j_call: TRBJ2-5
v_call: TRBV29-1
clone_size: .
d_call: .

cdr3_nt: TGTGCCAGCAGCCCCGGTAGGACGCGCGTGCTGGGCTCCTACAATGAGCAGTTCTTC
cdr3_aa: CASSPGRTRVLGSYNEQFF
j_call: TRBJ2-1
v_call: TRBV28
clone_size: .
d_call: .

cdr3_nt: TGTGCCAGCTCACCACAGGGAAGGGAGACCCAGTACTTC
cdr3_aa: CASSPQGRETQYF
j_call: TRBJ2-5
v_call: TRBV18
clone_size: .
d_call: .

cdr3_nt: TGTGCCAGCTCGGGAGGAGCGGGCCCCTACGAGCAGTACTTC
cdr3_aa: CASSGGAGPYEQYF
j_call: TRBJ2-7
v_call: TRBV18
clone_size: .
d_call: .

cdr3_nt: TGTGCCAGCAGCTACGAGTCAACGTCCTTCGGGAGCTCCTACGAGCAGTACTTC
cdr3_aa: CASSYESTSFGSSYEQYF
j_call: TRBJ2-7
v_call: TRBV7-8
clone_size: .
d_call: .

cdr3_nt: TGTGCCAGTAGTATTCTACCCTCTGGGGCCAACGTCCTGACTTTC
cdr3_aa: CASSILPSGANVLTF
j_call: TRBJ2-6
v_call: TRBV19
clone_size: .
d_call: .

cdr3_nt: TGTGCCAGCAGCTCGGGACTAGCGGGAATGTATGAGCAGTTCTTC
cdr3_aa: CASSSGLAGMYEQFF
j_call: TRBJ2-1
v_call: TRBV13
clone_size: .
d_call: TRBD2

cdr3_nt: TGTGCCAGCAGCCAAGAGGGGATCCAGGCTACTAATGAAAAACTGTTTTTT
cdr3_aa: CASSQEGIQATNEKLFF
j_call: TRBJ1-4
v_call: TRBV3-1/TRBV3-2
clone_size: .
d_call: .

cdr3_nt: TGTGCCAGCAGTTACTACTCCTCTAGCACAGATACGCAGTATTTT
cdr3_aa: CASSYYSSSTDTQYF
j_call: TRBJ2-3
v_call: TRBV6-2/TRBV6-3
clone_size: .
d_call: .

cdr3_nt: TGTGCCAGCAGTGAGGGACAGGGGATAAAAGAGACCCAGTACTTC
cdr3_aa: CASSEGQGIKETQYF
j_call: TRBJ2-5
v_call: TRBV25-1
clone_size: .
d_call: TRBD1

cdr3_nt: TGTGCCAGCAGCCAACTCCGGGGAAGGGATGGCTACACCTTC
cdr3_aa: CASSQLRGRDGYTF
j_call: TRBJ1-2
v_call: TRBV3-1/TRBV3-2
clone_size: .
d_call: .

cdr3_nt: TGTGCCAGCAGCAAGAGGGGGGCTCTCGATGAAAAACTGTTTTTT
cdr3_aa: CASSKRGALDEKLFF
j_call: TRBJ1-4
v_call: TRBV7-9
clone_size: .
d_call: .

cdr3_nt: TGTGCCAGCAGCGGGAGGGGGGAGCTTACAACTAATGAAAAACTGTTTTTT
cdr3_aa: CASSGRGELTTNEKLFF
j_call: TRBJ1-4
v_call: TRBV9
clone_size: .
d_call: .

cdr3_nt: TGTGCCAGCAGCTTAAGCTCGAACACTGAAGCTTTCTTT
cdr3_aa: CASSLSSNTEAFF
j_call: TRBJ1-1
v_call: TRBV7-3
clone_size: once
d_call: .

cdr3_nt: TGTGCCAGCAGTGATCTCGGGCTAGCGAACACCTACGAGCAGTACTTC
cdr3_aa: CASSDLGLANTYEQYF
j_call: TRBJ2-7
v_call: TRBV6-1
clone_size: .
d_call: .

cdr3_nt: TGTGCCAGCTCACCGTCGGGACAATTCTTCTCCTACGAGCAGTACTTC
cdr3_aa: CASSPSGQFFSYEQYF
j_call: TRBJ2-7
v_call: TRBV18
clone_size: .
d_call: .

cdr3_nt: TGTGCCAGCCTGGACAGCTCCTACGAGCAGTACTTC
cdr3_aa: CASLDSSYEQYF
j_call: TRBJ2-7
v_call: TRBV7-2
clone_size: few
d_call: .

cdr3_nt: TGTGCCAGCAGCGAGAGAGGCTTCCTCTCCTACGAGCAGTACTTC
cdr3_aa: CASSERGFLSYEQYF
j_call: TRBJ2-7
v_call: TRBV7-2
clone_size: .
d_call: .

cdr3_nt: TGTGCCAGCAGTGCAAATAATGAGCAGTTCTTC
cdr3_aa: CASSANNEQFF
j_call: TRBJ2-1
v_call: TRBV6-6
clone_size: .
d_call: .

cdr3_nt: TGTGCCAGCCCCCGTGGGGGTCTTGCGGGGTACCAAGAGACCCAGTACTTC
cdr3_aa: CASPRGGLAGYQETQYF
j_call: TRBJ2-5
v_call: TRBV5-3
clone_size: .
d_call: .

cdr3_nt: TGTGCCAGCAGTTTCCAGGGGGCCTGGACTGAAGCTTTCTTT
cdr3_aa: CASSFQGAWTEAFF
j_call: TRBJ1-1
v_call: TRBV6-2/TRBV6-3
clone_size: .
d_call: TRBD1

cdr3_nt: TGCAGCGTTATGAAAAATCTAGCGGGAGGTAGAAATGAGCAGTTCTTC
cdr3_aa: CSVMKNLAGGRNEQFF
j_call: TRBJ2-1
v_call: TRBV29-1
clone_size: .
d_call: TRBD2

cdr3_nt: TGCGCCAGCAGCAAAGGACTTGCCGGGGCCACAGATACGCAGTATTTT
cdr3_aa: CASSKGLAGATDTQYF
j_call: TRBJ2-3
v_call: TRBV5-1
clone_size: .
d_call: .

cdr3_nt: TGTGCCAGCAGCCCCGTACCCAGCTCCTACAATGAGCAGTTCTTC
cdr3_aa: CASSPVPSSYNEQFF
j_call: TRBJ2-1
v_call: TRBV7-9
clone_size: .
d_call: .

cdr3_nt: TGTGCCAGCAGTGATAGGACAGGGACGACCGGGGAGCTGTTTTTT
cdr3_aa: CASSDRTGTTGELFF
j_call: TRBJ2-2
v_call: TRBV25-1
clone_size: .
d_call: TRBD1

cdr3_nt: TGCGCCAGCAGTCCCGGGACAGGTTTTTACGAGCAGTACTTC
cdr3_aa: CASSPGTGFYEQYF
j_call: TRBJ2-7
v_call: TRBV4-1
clone_size: .
d_call: TRBD1

cdr3_nt: TGTGCCAGCTCACCAGGGGGTTTGGGCTACAATGAGCAGTTCTTC
cdr3_aa: CASSPGGLGYNEQFF
j_call: TRBJ2-1
v_call: TRBV18
clone_size: .
d_call: .